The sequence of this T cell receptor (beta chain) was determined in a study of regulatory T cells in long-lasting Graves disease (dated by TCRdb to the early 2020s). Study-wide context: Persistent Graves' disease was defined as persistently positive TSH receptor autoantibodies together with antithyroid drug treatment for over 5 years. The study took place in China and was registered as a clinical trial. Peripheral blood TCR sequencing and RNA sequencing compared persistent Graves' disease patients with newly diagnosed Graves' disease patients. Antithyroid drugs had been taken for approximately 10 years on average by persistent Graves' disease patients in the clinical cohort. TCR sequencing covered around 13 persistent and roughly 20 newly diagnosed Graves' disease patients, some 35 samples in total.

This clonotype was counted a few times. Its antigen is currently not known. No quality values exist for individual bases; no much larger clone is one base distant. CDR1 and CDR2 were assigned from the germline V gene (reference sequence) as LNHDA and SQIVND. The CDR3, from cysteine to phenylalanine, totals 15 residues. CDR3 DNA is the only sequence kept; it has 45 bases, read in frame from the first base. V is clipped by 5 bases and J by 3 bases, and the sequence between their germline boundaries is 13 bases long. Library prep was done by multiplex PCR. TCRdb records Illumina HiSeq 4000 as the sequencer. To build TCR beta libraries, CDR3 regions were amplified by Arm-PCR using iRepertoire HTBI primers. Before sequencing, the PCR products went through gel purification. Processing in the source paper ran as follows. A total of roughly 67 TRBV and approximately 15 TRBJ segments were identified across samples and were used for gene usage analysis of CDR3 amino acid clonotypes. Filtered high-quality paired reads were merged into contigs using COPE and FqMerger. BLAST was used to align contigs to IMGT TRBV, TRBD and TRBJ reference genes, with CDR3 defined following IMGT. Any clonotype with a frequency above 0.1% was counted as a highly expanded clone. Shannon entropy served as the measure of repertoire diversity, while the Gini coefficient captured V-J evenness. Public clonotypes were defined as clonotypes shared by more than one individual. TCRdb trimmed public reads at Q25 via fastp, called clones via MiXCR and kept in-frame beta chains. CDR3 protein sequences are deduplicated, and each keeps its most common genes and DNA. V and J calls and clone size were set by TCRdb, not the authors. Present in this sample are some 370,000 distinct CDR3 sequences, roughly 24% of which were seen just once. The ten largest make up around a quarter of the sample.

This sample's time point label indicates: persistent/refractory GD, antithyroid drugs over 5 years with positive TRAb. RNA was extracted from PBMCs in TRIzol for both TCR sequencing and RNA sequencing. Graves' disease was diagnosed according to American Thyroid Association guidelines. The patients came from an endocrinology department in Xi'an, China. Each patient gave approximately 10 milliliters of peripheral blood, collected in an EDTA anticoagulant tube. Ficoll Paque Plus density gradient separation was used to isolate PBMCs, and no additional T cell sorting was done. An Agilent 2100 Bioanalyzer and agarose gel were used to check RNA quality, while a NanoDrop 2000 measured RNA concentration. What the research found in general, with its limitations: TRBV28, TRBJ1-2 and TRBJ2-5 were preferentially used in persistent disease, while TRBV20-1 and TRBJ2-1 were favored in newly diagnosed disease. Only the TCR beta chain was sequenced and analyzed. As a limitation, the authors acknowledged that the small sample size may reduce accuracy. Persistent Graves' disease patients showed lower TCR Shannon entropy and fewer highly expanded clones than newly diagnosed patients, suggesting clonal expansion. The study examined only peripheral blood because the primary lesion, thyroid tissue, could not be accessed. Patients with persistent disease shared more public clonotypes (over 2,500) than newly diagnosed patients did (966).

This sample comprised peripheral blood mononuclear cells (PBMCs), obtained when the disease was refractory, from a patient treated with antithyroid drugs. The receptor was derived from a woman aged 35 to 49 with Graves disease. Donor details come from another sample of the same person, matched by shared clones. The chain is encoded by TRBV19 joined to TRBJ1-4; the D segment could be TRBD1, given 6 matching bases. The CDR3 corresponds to CASSPVGAANEKLFF. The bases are TGTGCCAGTAGTCCCGTGGGGGCGGCTAATGAAAAACTGTTTTTT. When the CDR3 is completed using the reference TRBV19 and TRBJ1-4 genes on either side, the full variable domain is DGGITQSPKYLFRKEGQNVTLSCEQNLNHDAMYWYRQDPGQGLRLIYYSQIVNDFQKGDIAEGYSVSREKKESFPLTVTSAQKNPTAFYLCASSPVGAANEKLFFGSGTQLSVL.